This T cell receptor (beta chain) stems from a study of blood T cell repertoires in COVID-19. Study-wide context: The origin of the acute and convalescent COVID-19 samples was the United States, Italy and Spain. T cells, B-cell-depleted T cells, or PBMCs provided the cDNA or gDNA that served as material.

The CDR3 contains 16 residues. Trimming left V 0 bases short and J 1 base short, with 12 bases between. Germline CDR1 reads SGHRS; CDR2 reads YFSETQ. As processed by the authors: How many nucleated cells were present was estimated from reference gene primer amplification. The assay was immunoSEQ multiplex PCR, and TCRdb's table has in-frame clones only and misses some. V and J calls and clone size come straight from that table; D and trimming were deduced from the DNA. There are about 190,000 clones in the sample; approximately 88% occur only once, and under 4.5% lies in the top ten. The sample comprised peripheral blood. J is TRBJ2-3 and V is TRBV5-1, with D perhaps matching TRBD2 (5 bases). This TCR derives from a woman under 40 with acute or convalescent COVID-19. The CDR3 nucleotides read TGCGCCAGCAGCTTGGGGACCCAAGCGGGCACAGATACGCAGTATTTT. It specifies CASSLGTQAGTDTQYF.